Following are 21 T cell receptor beta chains from one sample sequenced in a study of cytomegalovirus exposure and HLA in healthy donors. The PCR made use of 60 Vbeta and 13 Jbeta primers. Method: immunoSEQ multiplex PCR; TCRdb's copy keeps in-frame clones and lacks some. The data show fewer than 250,000 clones, 70% to 85% seen once. The sequencing sample was made of PBMCs. The receptors originated from a man aged 40-49 years in good health and CMV-seropositive.

This chain joins TRBV28 and TRBJ2-1, with D perhaps TRBD2 (6 bases). CDR1 MDHEN and CDR2 SYDVKM come from the germline V gene. Trimming pared 2 bases from V and 9 bases from J, leaving 14 bases between. The CDR3 has 14 residues. The CDR3 reads CASSLNYVGGEQFF. CDR3 bases: TGTGCCAGCAGTTTAAACTACGTGGGGGGTGAGCAGTTCTTC.

The genes are TRBV29-1 and TRBJ2-7; TRBD1 is a possible D gene (6 bases). Germline CDR1 is SQVTM and CDR2 is ANQGSEA. V was pared by 1 base and J by 2 bases, with 12 bases between. The CDR3 totals 14 residues. CDR3: CSVEGQGNTYEQYF. Here the CDR3 DNA reads TGCAGCGTTGAAGGGCAGGGGAACACCTACGAGCAGTACTTC.

This clone is a singleton in its sample. The chain has TRBV5-5 and TRBJ2-1; weak D call: TRBD1 (6 bases). The CDR3 has 16 residues. With 4 bases removed from V and 8 bases from J, the gap between germline ends came to 22 bases. The germline V gene encodes CDR1 SGHKS and CDR2 YYEKEE (reference sequence). CDR3 residues: CASSRTGIRSNDEQFF. The CDR3 coding sequence is TGTGCCAGCAGCCGAACAGGGATACGGTCAAACGATGAGCAGTTCTTC.

V is TRBV2 and J is TRBJ1-2; 8 bases are shared with TRBD1. V was pared by 6 bases and J by 8 bases, with 5 bases of the junction left unmatched. The CDR3 extends over 12 amino acids. Germline lookup yields CDR1 SNHLY and CDR2 FYNNEI. DNA of the CDR3: TGTGCCAGCAGAGTACAGGGGGGCGGCTACACCTTC. This gives the protein CASRVQGGGYTF. Full variable domain (outside the CDR3, taken from reference TRBV2 and TRBJ1-2): EPEVTQTPSHQVTQMGQEVILRCVPISNHLYFYWYRQILGQKVEFLVSFYNNEISEKSEIFDDQFSVERPDGSNFTLKIRSTKLEDSAMYFCASRVQGGGYTFGSGTRLTVV.

The chain has TRBV4-1 and TRBJ1-1; unclear D gene. This CDR3 has 14 amino acids. Per germline, CDR1 MGHRA and CDR2 YSYEKL. Trimming stripped 0 bases from V and 0 bases from J, with 5 bases between. This CDR3 reads CASSQDIVNTEAFF. The CDR3 region has the DNA TGCGCCAGCAGCCAAGACATAGTGAACACTGAAGCTTTCTTT.

The chain carries TRBV5-1 and TRBJ2-7; the D gene is possibly TRBD1 (5 bases). This CDR3 is built from 14 residues. V lost 4 bases to trimming and J lost 2 bases, with 13 bases between them. The germline V gene encodes CDR1 SGHRS and CDR2 YFSETQ. CDR3 protein: CASSQDNKPYEQYF. The CDR3 nucleotides are TGCGCCAGCAGCCAGGACAACAAGCCCTACGAGCAGTACTTC.

In this sample, this clone turned up a few times. The chain recombines TRBV6-4 with TRBJ2-2, with D perhaps TRBD1 (6 bases). The CDR3 has 15 amino acids. Germline CDR1 reads MRHNA; CDR2 reads SNTAGT. Trimming took off 2 bases at V and 1 base at J, with 8 bases between the two ends. This chain's CDR3 is CASSDPGQNTGELFF. As DNA, the CDR3 is TGTGCCAGCAGTGACCCGGGACAGAACACCGGGGAGCTGTTTTTT.

The chain joins TRBV7-2 to TRBJ2-7; 10 positions agree with TRBD2. CDR1 and CDR2 (germline): SGHTA, FQGNSA. V shed 5 bases, J shed 7 bases, and the junction held 11 bases outside the gene matches. The CDR3 is 15 residues long. CDR3 loop: CASSKEGLARDEQYF. The CDR3 DNA sequence: TGTGCCAGCAGCAAGGAGGGACTAGCGAGGGATGAGCAGTACTTC.

The chain combines TRBV5-4 with TRBJ2-5; D is perhaps TRBD2 (6 bases). Germline CDR1 and CDR2: SGHNT and YYREEE (reference sequence). The CDR3 runs to 15 residues. V was pared by 4 bases and J by 5 bases, with 18 bases between. The CDR3 protein is CASSQDSSGRETQYF. The CDR3 DNA follows: TGTGCCAGCAGCCAGGATAGTTCGGGGAGGGAGACCCAGTACTTC.

The V gene is TRBV10-3, the J gene TRBJ1-5; the D gene is possibly TRBD1 (6 bases). This CDR3 is built from 12 residues. Looked up from germline, CDR1 is ENHRY and CDR2 is SYGVKD. The V end was cut by 11 bases, the J end by 6 bases, with 14 bases between. In DNA, the CDR3 is TGTGCCGTCCCAGGGGATTGTCAGCCCCAGCATTTT. This codes for CAVPGDCQPQHF.

The genes are TRBV5-4 and TRBJ2-5; 7 nucleotides match TRBD1. This CDR3 spans 14 amino acids. Trimming removed 4 bases from V and 5 bases from J; junction bases left unmatched: 8. Germline V gene data show CDR1 as SGHNT and CDR2 as YYREEE (reference sequence). The CDR3 protein is CASSPRDSRETQYF. The CDR3 DNA sequence: TGTGCCAGCAGCCCCCGGGACAGCCGGGAGACCCAGTACTTC.

This clone was counted once. CDR3: CASSLLEGSGEQYF. In DNA, the CDR3 is TGCGCCAGCAGCTTGTTGGAGGGTTCGGGCGAGCAGTACTTC. This chain links TRBV5-1 with TRBJ2-7, with D perhaps TRBD2 (6 bases). There are 14 residues in the CDR3. V shed 1 base and J shed 6 bases, with 14 bases lying between them. Germline assignment: CDR1 SGHRS and CDR2 YFSETQ.

This clone has a handful of counts. V and J are TRBV27 and TRBJ2-6; D gene ambiguous. The germline V gene has CDR1 MNHEY and CDR2 SMNVEV (reference sequence). Deletions cut 5 bases from V and 1 base from J, with 9 bases between. The CDR3 consists of 15 residues. The CDR3 DNA sequence: TGTGCCAGCAGTCTGACTCGTTCTGGGGCCAACGTCCTGACTTTC. Amino acid sequence: CASSLTRSGANVLTF.

With regard to this clone: Other DNA sequences in this specimen translate into the identical CDR3. The chain links TRBV7-9 to TRBJ2-3; D remains unclear. Germline assignment: CDR1 SEHNR and CDR2 FQNEAQ (reference sequence). The CDR3 runs to 14 residues. V was cut by 1 base and J by 1 base, with 6 bases left in between. As DNA, the CDR3 is TGTGCCAGCAGCTTAGGGCAGGGCACAGATACGCAGTATTTT. Translated: CASSLGQGTDTQYF.

Notes on this clone: The same CDR3 can be traced to other DNA sequences in this sample. CDR3 nucleotides: TGTGCCAGCAGTAGACAGGGCAATCAGCCCCAGCATTTT. Translation: CASSRQGNQPQHF. This sequence joins TRBV6-5 and TRBJ1-5, with a possible D match to TRBD1 (6 bases). V dropped 5 bases and J dropped 2 bases, with 7 bases sitting between them. The CDR3 covers 13 residues. Germline values: CDR1 MNHEY, CDR2 SVGAGI.

The gene calls are TRBV5-4 and TRBJ1-1, with D uncertain. The ends were cut back, 2 bases at V and 7 bases at J, with 18 bases in the middle. There are 15 residues in the CDR3. Germline loops: CDR1 SGHNT, CDR2 YYREEE (reference sequence). The DNA of the CDR3 is TGTGCCAGCAGCTTACGAGGGCAGCATAGGGTTGAAGCTTTCTTT. Translation: CASSLRGQHRVEAFF.

The chain uses TRBV2 and TRBJ1-1; tentatively, D is TRBD1 (6 bases). CDR3 size: 17 residues. Per germline, CDR1 SNHLY and CDR2 FYNNEI. V gave up 5 bases and J gave up 1 base, with 20 bases separating them. In nucleotides, the CDR3 is TGTGCCAGCAGTCCCCGCCCCTTACAGGGACAGAACACTGAAGCTTTCTTT. Translated: CASSPRPLQGQNTEAFF.

The chain recombines TRBV7-3 with TRBJ2-1; D may be TRBD2 (5 bases). This CDR3 spans 18 amino acids. Germline V lookup: CDR1 SGHTA, CDR2 FQGTGA. The V end was cut by 5 bases, the J end by 4 bases, with 24 bases between. CDR3 protein: CASSPGPGSGGEYNEQFF. DNA for the CDR3: TGTGCCAGCAGCCCCGGGCCTGGGAGCGGCGGTGAATACAATGAGCAGTTCTTC.

This chain uses TRBV7-2 with TRBJ2-2, with a tentative D call TRBD2 (6 bases). V lost 7 bases and J lost 1, with 13 bases in between. The CDR3 length is 15 residues. Germline CDR1 SGHTA, CDR2 FQGNSA. CDR3: CASTHNGGNTGELFF. CDR3 in DNA: TGTGCCAGCACCCACAACGGGGGGAACACCGGGGAGCTGTTTTTT.

The genes are TRBV27 and TRBJ2-3, with 7 bases aligning to TRBD1. Germline CDR1 reads MNHEY; CDR2 reads SMNVEV (reference sequence). The CDR3 covers 13 residues. The J segment lost 3 bases and the V segment lost 6 bases, leaving 3 bases of the junction unmatched. The CDR3 is CASSRQGTDTQYF. The CDR3 DNA follows: TGTGCCAGCAGCCGACAGGGAACAGATACGCAGTATTTT.

The V gene is TRBV21-1, the J gene TRBJ2-5; the table's D call of TRBD2 was not tested on the DNA. TRBV21-1 constitutes a pseudogene. The CDR3 length is 16 residues. CDR3 bases: TGTGCCAGCAGCTTCCGTCAGGCCGGGACTAGGGAGACCCAGTACTTC. Its protein is CASSFRQAGTRETQYF.